This T cell receptor beta chain was captured by sequencing in a study of T cells in Graves' hyperthyroidism and ophthalmopathy (dated by TCRdb to about 2019). In terms of the full investigation: Peripheral blood was collected at initial diagnosis, before any treatment. Prospective prediction of ophthalmopathy was tested in an independent validation cohort of approximately 19 hyperthyroidism patients and around 16 patients who later progressed to ophthalmopathy. The paper describes TCR Vbeta CDR3 sequencing of 140 or so peripheral blood samples, made up of 43 ophthalmopathy patients, 70 to 75 hyperthyroidism patients and some 17 progressor patients. Once sampling was done, hyperthyroidism patients were given methimazole at a starting dose of 30 mg daily, whereas ophthalmopathy patients were given high-dose intravenous methylprednisolone. Thyroid tissue and blood T-cell repertoires from over 5 Graves' hyperthyroidism patients were also compared in the study. The 100 discovery patients were randomly split 7:3 into training and test sets. TCR V-J signatures able to tell the groups apart were searched for in a discovery cohort of more than 90 patients, of whom 43 had Graves' ophthalmopathy and 57 had stable Graves' hyperthyroidism.

Graves' hyperthyroidism was defined as stable when no progression to ophthalmopathy occurred over 18 months of follow-up. Hyperthyroidism patients were newly diagnosed, with disease duration under 2 months, and aged 18 to 65 years. The study excluded patients with uncontrolled infections, other autoimmune diseases, pregnancy or lactation. Diagnoses were established on the basis of clinical symptoms, serum thyroxine and TRAb, thyroid ultrasound, and orbital computed tomography. PBMCs were isolated from 7.5 to 10 ml of fresh peripheral blood by Ficoll-Paque density gradient centrifugation. Total RNA was extracted with Trizol reagent, and quality was checked on an Agilent 2100 Bioanalyzer. The table lists this clonotype with many counts. The antigen it binds to is not known. Base qualities are not recorded, but no much larger clone differs from it by a single base. Trimming accounts for 6 bases at V and 2 bases at J, while the number of junction bases matched to no gene is 0. CDR1 and CDR2 (MGHDK, SYGVNS) derive from the germline V gene. From its cysteine to its phenylalanine, the CDR3 spans 12 amino acids. The read is trimmed to its CDR3 DNA, 36 bases read in frame from base 1.

TCR beta CDR3 regions were amplified from RNA transcripts. The first round of RT-PCR for the TCR CDR3 was performed with the HTBI primer set and the Qiagen OneStep RT-PCR kit. Libraries were constructed in a second round of multiplex PCR, after which size selection and purification were performed. Paired-end sequencing of the libraries was performed with 100 bp reads on an Illumina HiSeq2000. The study's processing was this. SOAPnuke was used to process the raw data, with reads discarded if the reads contained adapters or uncalled bases, had a mean Phred below 15, or lacked an exact constant-primer or identifier match. COPE v1.2.5 was used to merge the high-quality paired reads, and each unique nucleotide sequence was defined as a clonotype. Clonotypes were aligned to IMGT TRBV, TRBD and TRBJ reference segments using MiTCR v1.1. The analysis included only V-J combinations with a frequency above 0.0001, which together covered around 99% of the repertoires. A TCS score was defined as the ratio between F50 (clonal expansion) and ExV (chaos), using BLOSUM62-based TCRdist between CDR3 peptides within each V-J. Welch's t-statistics and random forest reduced 514 V-J features to roughly 13, which were used in a naive Bayes classifier (R e1071). The similarity between thyroid and blood repertoires was quantified using the Morisita-Horn index. TCRdb ran its own pipeline on the public reads, namely fastp trimming at Q25 and MiXCR clone calling, and kept in-frame beta chains. Rows with a matching CDR3 protein are joined into one entry that keeps the most common DNA and genes. For this entry, the V and J calls and clone size follow TCRdb and not the study's own pipeline. Recorded for this sample are about 840,000 distinct CDR3 sequences; 38% of them occurred a single time. Of the sample, about 8.9% falls within the top ten clones.

Results and caveats for the whole study, not just this receptor: During validation, the model predicted progression to ophthalmopathy a median of about 6.3 months ahead of onset, with around 71% sensitivity and 72.22% specificity. In cross-validation, a model built on a 13 V-J signature told ophthalmopathy apart from stable hyperthyroidism with less than 90% sensitivity and 81% to 82% specificity, and in testing the same model reached 80%/75%. Most expanded thyroid clonotypes (frequency above 0.001) were also found in blood, which suggests that blood repertoires may mirror thyroid immune responses. No statistical method was used to fix the sample size in advance, and group allocation was not hidden from the investigators.

This clonotype was sampled from a man younger than 30 with Graves' hyperthyroidism. The sequenced sample consisted of blood. The rearranged chain carries TRBV25-1 and TRBJ1-2, and 7 bases in between align with TRBD1. The CDR3 protein sequence reads: CASRQGNYGYTF. DNA sequence: TGTGCCAGCAGACAGGGGAACTATGGCTACACCTTC.